This TCR beta chain was captured by sequencing in a study of cytomegalovirus exposure and HLA in healthy donors. Notes on the study in general: An analysis was carried out later, and it reportedly showed fewer N-insertions in an Asian-associated ancestry cluster than the approximately 610-donor mean.

As for this clone: What it binds is not known.

Germline V gives CDR1 SGHNT, CDR2 YYREEE (reference sequence). The CDR3 totals 15 residues. V shed 4 bases and J shed 9 bases, with 22 bases lying between them. Amplification used 60 Vbeta primers and 13 Jbeta primers. Assay used: immunoSEQ multiplex PCR; TCRdb lists only in-frame clones, some missing. Of about 170,000 clones in the sample, about three quarters were seen once. V gene TRBV5-4 combines with J gene TRBJ1-2; D is possibly TRBD1 (5 bases). The sequencing sample was made of PBMCs. The source is a man in his forties in good health and CMV-seropositive. CDR3 coding DNA: TGTGCCAGCAGCCCCCGAACCCCCTACAGGAATAGCTACACCTTC. It codes for CASSPRTPYRNSYTF.